Given below is one T cell receptor beta chain in context. This CDR3 has 14 residues. J lost 3 bases, V lost 1 base, and 3 bases had no gene match. Germline-derived CDR1 and CDR2 are MGHRA and YSYEKL. This specimen comes from a study of T cell changes during pregnancy in multiple sclerosis. Profiled with immunoSEQ multiplex PCR; TCRdb holds only in-frame clones, not every one. The data hold about 83,000 clones, with 90% to 95% observed a single time. The chain links TRBV4-1 to TRBJ2-7, with TRBD1 matching 7 bases. This clonotype was sampled from a female donor in good health, serving as a control in a pregnancy study. Some clones in this sample may be carry-over from other donors' samples. Sequencing was performed on PBMCs, taken in the first trimester of pregnancy. The CDR3 nucleotides are TGCGCCAGCAGCCAAGTACAGGGGATCTACGAGCAGTACTTC. It codes for CASSQVQGIYEQYF.